These 29 T cell receptor beta chains were sequenced from one sample in a study of cytomegalovirus exposure and HLA in healthy donors. In the PCR, 60 Vbeta and 13 Jbeta primers were used. Profiled with immunoSEQ multiplex PCR; TCRdb holds only in-frame clones, not every one. The profile shows roughly 100,000 clones, 75% to 90% of them singletons. Specimen: PBMCs. These receptors were taken from a man aged 25-40 years in good health and CMV-seropositive.

This clone was found once. V is TRBV7-8 and J is TRBJ2-1; 7 positions match TRBD2. V gave up 3 bases and J gave up 3 bases; unmatched junction bases: 5. There are 15 residues in the CDR3. CDR1 SGHVS and CDR2 FQNEAQ come from the germline V gene. CDR3 nucleotide sequence: TGTGCCAGCAGCTTCCCTGCGGGGGACTACAATGAGCAGTTCTTC. Translated: CASSFPAGDYNEQFF.

DNA of the CDR3: TGTGCCAGCTCACCACCGATACGGGGAAGAGCTTTCTTT. Its translation: CASSPPIRGRAFF. This chain links TRBV18 with TRBJ1-1; D is unclear. Trimming removed 0 bases from V and 10 bases from J, with 12 bases in between. There are 13 residues in the CDR3. Germline loops: CDR1 KGHSH, CDR2 LQKENI.

The V gene is TRBV4-1, the J gene TRBJ2-6; the D gene is possibly TRBD1 (6 bases). Germline CDR1 and CDR2: MGHRA and YSYEKL. Trimming shortened V by 3 bases and J by 0 bases, and 15 bases separated the two germline ends. This CDR3 has 18 amino acids. The CDR3 DNA sequence: TGCGCCAGCAGCCAGGAACAGGGTTATCTCTCTGGGGCCAACGTCCTGACTTTC. This gives the protein CASSQEQGYLSGANVLTF.

This clone is a singleton in its sample. The chain carries TRBV19 and TRBJ1-1; TRBD1 is a possible D gene (5 bases). Germline-derived CDR1 and CDR2 are LNHDA and SQIVND (reference sequence). The V end was cut by 4 bases, the J end by 4 bases, with 10 bases between. The length of the CDR3 is 13 residues. The CDR3 DNA reads as TGTGCCAGTAGTAGTTCCAGGGCCACTGAAGCTTTCTTT. This encodes CASSSSRATEAFF. Supplemented by reference TRBV19 and TRBJ1-1, the full variable domain reads DGGITQSPKYLFRKEGQNVTLSCEQNLNHDAMYWYRQDPGQGLRLIYYSQIVNDFQKGDIAEGYSVSREKKESFPLTVTSAQKNPTAFYLCASSSSRATEAFFGQGTRLTVV.

The chain employs TRBV6-1 and TRBJ2-6, with TRBD2 as a possible D gene (5 bases). From germline, CDR1 is MNHNS and CDR2 SASEGT. V lost 6 bases, J lost 5 bases, and 8 bases lay in between. The CDR3 sequence is 13 residues long. In DNA, the CDR3 is TGTGCCAGCAGAGGACTTCGGGCCAACGTCCTGACTTTC. Amino acids: CASRGLRANVLTF.

The J gene is TRBJ2-5, the V gene TRBV5-6; possible D gene TRBD2, 6 bases. The CDR3 loop spans 15 amino acids. Trimming left V 2 bases short and J 2 bases short, with 13 bases between. Germline V lookup: CDR1 SGHDT, CDR2 YYEEEE. CDR3 in DNA: TGTGCCAGCAGCTTCCGGGACGGGGGACAAGAGACCCAGTACTTC. It yields the protein CASSFRDGGQETQYF. Using reference TRBV5-6 and TRBJ2-5 for the parts outside the CDR3, the full variable domain is DAGVTQSPTHLIKTRGQQVTLRCSPKSGHDTVSWYQQALGQGPQFIFQYYEEEERQRGNFPDRFSGHQFPNYSSELNVNALLLGDSALYLCASSFRDGGQETQYFGPGTRLLVL.

The gene calls are TRBV5-4 and TRBJ2-3, with TRBD2 matching 11 bases. The length of the CDR3 is 16 residues. The ends lost 0 bases at V and 0 bases at J; junction bases unmatched: 0. The germline V gene encodes CDR1 SGHNT and CDR2 YYREEE (reference sequence). The CDR3 region has the DNA TGTGCCAGCAGCTTGGGACTAGCGGGGAGCACAGATACGCAGTATTTT. Translating it yields CASSLGLAGSTDTQYF.

The count of this clone is one. This chain links TRBV7-9 with TRBJ1-1, with TRBD1 identical over 10 bases. This CDR3 is built from 17 residues. With V trimmed by 5 bases and J by 4 bases, 13 bases remained unmatched. Germline CDR1 is SEHNR and CDR2 is FQNEAQ (reference sequence). This CDR3 reads CASSPVPGQGMGTEAFF. Written as DNA, the CDR3 is TGTGCCAGCAGCCCCGTCCCGGGACAGGGGATGGGCACTGAAGCTTTCTTT.

This chain connects TRBV11-2 to TRBJ2-5; 9 nucleotides match TRBD2. The end of the DNA is better explained by TRBJ2-7, so the J call may be wrong. The CDR3 is 14 amino acids. CDR1 is SGHAT and CDR2 is FQNNGV in the germline V gene. Here the CDR3 reads CASSLELAGYEQYF. Written as DNA, the CDR3 is TGTGCCAGCAGCTTAGAGCTAGCGGGGTACGAGCAGTACTTC.

The chain has TRBV11-2 and TRBJ2-7; possibly TRBD1 for D (5 bases). The CDR3 contains 17 residues. CDR1 SGHAT and CDR2 FQNNGV come from the germline V gene. Trimming took 1 base from V and 5 from J, leaving 21 bases between them. CDR3 sequence reads: CASSLAAGRIVPNEQYF. DNA for the CDR3: TGTGCCAGCAGCTTAGCGGCAGGGCGTATAGTCCCCAACGAGCAGTACTTC. The full variable domain, rest sourced from reference TRBV11-2 and TRBJ2-7, is EAGVAQSPRYKIIEKRQSVAFWCNPISGHATLYWYQQILGQGPKLLIQFQNNGVVDDSQLPKDRFSAERLKGVDSTLKIQPAKLEDSAVYLCASSLAAGRIVPNEQYFGPGTRLTVT.

The CDR3 coding sequence is TGCAGCGTTGACCCAGGGATACAAGAGACCCAGTACTTC. It specifies CSVDPGIQETQYF. This sequence joins TRBV29-1 and TRBJ2-5, with TRBD1 as a possible D gene (5 bases). Trimming pared 3 bases from V and 2 bases from J, leaving 10 bases between. The CDR3 spans 13 residues. Germline V gene sequence: CDR1 SQVTM, CDR2 ANQGSEA.

The rearrangement links TRBV30 to TRBJ2-5, with D maybe TRBD2 (6 bases). V lost 3 bases and J lost 9, with 17 bases in between. Germline values: CDR1 GTSNPN, CDR2 SVGIG (reference sequence). This CDR3 region has 13 residues. The CDR3 loop is CAWSPQGGRAQYF. In nucleotides, the CDR3 is TGTGCCTGGAGCCCCCAAGGAGGGAGAGCCCAGTACTTC.

The V call is TRBV4-2, the J call TRBJ1-3; no firm D call. The ends were cut back, 0 bases at V and 3 bases at J, with 12 bases in the middle. Germline V gives CDR1 LGHNA, CDR2 YNFKEQ. The CDR3 is 16 residues long. The CDR3 bases are TGTGCCAGCAGCCAAGACAGGTTCTCTGGTGGAAACACCATATATTTT. Residues: CASSQDRFSGGNTIYF.

The rearrangement links TRBV7-3 to TRBJ1-1; 9 bases agree with TRBD1. Looked up from germline, CDR1 is SGHTA and CDR2 is FQGTGA. The CDR3 is made up of 17 amino acids. The trim removed 5 bases at V and 4 bases at J, leaving 14 bases unmatched. CDR3 coding DNA: TGTGCCAGCAGCCCACAGGGGACAGGGAGGTTCATCACTGAAGCTTTCTTT. Protein product: CASSPQGTGRFITEAFF.

The chain carries TRBV27 and TRBJ2-7; 7 nucleotides line up with TRBD1. Unmatched junction bases numbered 19, after V lost 2 bases and J lost 6 bases. Germline CDR1 and CDR2: MNHEY and SMNVEV (reference sequence). The CDR3 runs to 18 residues. CDR3 bases: TGTGCCAGCAGTTTAATGATACCGACAGGGACGAGGATAAGCGAGCAGTACTTC. Protein: CASSLMIPTGTRISEQYF.

The chain links TRBV11-2 to TRBJ2-3; 7 bases align to TRBD1. Germline lookup yields CDR1 SGHAT and CDR2 FQNNGV. V was pared by 8 bases and J by 4 bases, with 12 bases of the junction left unmatched. CDR3 length equals 15 residues. This CDR3 is CASGSTGDAADTQYF. The DNA of the CDR3 is TGTGCCAGCGGCTCCACAGGGGATGCAGCAGATACGCAGTATTTT. The whole variable domain, filled in from reference TRBV11-2 and TRBJ2-3, reads EAGVAQSPRYKIIEKRQSVAFWCNPISGHATLYWYQQILGQGPKLLIQFQNNGVVDDSQLPKDRFSAERLKGVDSTLKIQPAKLEDSAVYLCASGSTGDAADTQYFGPGTRLTVL.

The rearrangement joins TRBV29-1 to TRBJ1-3; D might be TRBD1 (5 bases). Germline V lookup: CDR1 SQVTM, CDR2 ANQGSEA. Deletions cut 0 bases from V and 16 bases from J, with 16 bases between. The CDR3 consists of 12 residues. CDR3 in DNA: TGCAGCGTTGAAGATGGGGCAGGGCTCAATTATTTT. This codes for CSVEDGAGLNYF. The variable domain in full, completed from reference TRBV29-1 and TRBJ1-3, reads SAVISQKPSRDICQRGTSLTIQCQVDSQVTMMFWYRQQPGQSLTLIATANQGSEATYESGFVIDKFPISRPNLTFSTLTVSNMSPEDSSIYLCSVEDGAGLNYFGEGSWLTVV.

The chain combines TRBV30 with TRBJ1-1, with D possibly matching TRBD1 (5 bases). This CDR3 contains 13 residues. CDR1 is GTSNPN, CDR2 SVGIG, per germline (reference sequence). The V gene lost 2 bases and the J gene lost 1 base, with 8 bases spanning the gap. The CDR3 nucleotides read TGTGCCTGGAGTTTCAGGGAGAACACTGAAGCTTTCTTT. Its protein is CAWSFRENTEAFF. Looking up the rest from reference TRBV30 and TRBJ1-1 gives the full variable domain: SQTIHQWPATLVQPVGSPLSLECTVEGTSNPNLYWYRQAAGRGLQLLFYSVGIGQISSEVPQNLSASRPQDRQFILSSKKLLLSDSGFYLCAWSFRENTEAFFGQGTRLTVV.

The chain combines TRBV5-1 with TRBJ1-1, with 7 bases aligning to TRBD1. The germline gives CDR1 SGHRS, CDR2 YFSETQ. Trimming cost V 1 base and J 7 bases; bases outside gene matches: 7. The CDR3 has 14 residues. In nucleotides, the CDR3 is TGCGCCAGCAGCTTGACCACAGGACAGGTTGAAGCTTTCTTT. Protein product: CASSLTTGQVEAFF.

V is TRBV30 and J is TRBJ1-6; TRBD1 matches 8 bases. This CDR3 has 17 residues. V was clipped by 5 bases and J by 10 bases; unmatched bases: 19. Germline V gives CDR1 GTSNPN, CDR2 SVGIG (reference sequence). Here the CDR3 DNA reads TGTGCCTGGGATATCGGACAGGGTGCGCGAAAGAGGTCACCCCTCCACTTT. Amino acids: CAWDIGQGARKRSPLHF.

J is TRBJ2-3 and V is TRBV7-9; D gene uncertain. Germline V gives CDR1 SEHNR, CDR2 FQNEAQ (reference sequence). This CDR3 is 13 amino acids long. Trimming removed 5 bases at V and 6 bases at J, with 12 bases between. CDR3 bases: TGTGCCAGCAGCCGCCGACTCCCCGATACGCAGTATTTT. Protein: CASSRRLPDTQYF.

The genes are TRBV5-4 and TRBJ1-1; 11 nucleotides align to TRBD1. CDR1 is SGHNT and CDR2 is YYREEE in the germline V gene (reference sequence). This CDR3 region has 16 residues. V was clipped by 0 bases and J by 5 bases; unmatched bases: 6. This chain's CDR3 is CASSLGGQGAWTEAFF. The CDR3, as DNA: TGTGCCAGCAGCTTGGGAGGACAGGGGGCCTGGACTGAAGCTTTCTTT.

This sequence joins TRBV4-3 and TRBJ1-4; no definite D call. The CDR3 loop spans 16 amino acids. V was pared by 4 bases and J by 8 bases, with 20 bases between. Germline CDR1 is LGHNA and CDR2 is YSLEER. The CDR3 loop is CASSRMFAGAGEKLFF. CDR3 bases: TGCGCCAGCAGCCGCATGTTTGCGGGCGCAGGCGAAAAACTGTTTTTT.

The chain is built from TRBV18 and TRBJ1-5; tentatively, D is TRBD1 (5 bases). With 8 bases removed from V and 3 bases from J, the gap between germline ends came to 20 bases. The CDR3 length is 16 residues. Germline-derived CDR1 and CDR2 are KGHSH and LQKENI. In DNA form, the CDR3 reads TGTGCCAGCCCCAGGGAGGGGAGGATGCCCAATCAGCCCCAGCATTTT. Its translation is CASPREGRMPNQPQHF.

The rearrangement uses TRBV2 and TRBJ2-7; 9 nucleotides match TRBD1. Germline V gene sequence: CDR1 SNHLY, CDR2 FYNNEI. V shed 6 bases, J shed 4 bases, and the junction held 7 bases outside the gene matches. The CDR3 is 14 residues long. The CDR3 DNA is TGTGCCAGCAGCGCCGGGACAGGGTTTTACGAGCAGTACTTC. Its translation: CASSAGTGFYEQYF.

This chain uses TRBV9 with TRBJ2-7; the D gene is possibly TRBD1 (7 bases). Germline values: CDR1 SGDLS, CDR2 YYNGEE. The CDR3 extends over 17 amino acids. With 3 bases removed from V and 4 bases from J, the gap between germline ends came to 23 bases. CDR3 sequence reads: CASSEGSLRGVGYEQYF. The CDR3 bases are TGTGCCAGCAGCGAGGGGAGCCTCAGGGGGGTCGGGTACGAGCAGTACTTC.

The chain combines TRBV7-2 with TRBJ2-3; 8 bases are shared with TRBD2. Germline CDR1 reads SGHTA; CDR2 reads FQGNSA. The CDR3 runs to 17 residues. The trim removed 5 bases at V and 5 bases at J, leaving 15 bases unmatched. This CDR3 reads CASSPTSGAGGRDTQYF. Written as DNA, the CDR3 is TGTGCCAGCAGCCCCACCTCCGGGGCGGGGGGCCGAGATACGCAGTATTTT.

The chain employs TRBV19 and TRBJ1-1; 10 positions agree with TRBD1. The CDR3 covers 16 residues. The trim removed 4 bases at V and 4 bases at J, leaving 9 bases unmatched. The germline gives CDR1 LNHDA, CDR2 SQIVND (reference sequence). CDR3 bases: TGTGCCAGTAGTACTAACCTTCGGACAGGGGGCACTGAAGCTTTCTTT. As protein: CASSTNLRTGGTEAFF.

The rearrangement joins TRBV14 to TRBJ1-4; 7 bases agree with TRBD1. Trimming at V came to 4 bases and at J to 4 bases, leaving 3 bases not matched to a gene. CDR3 length: 14 residues. Germline-derived CDR1 and CDR2 are SGHDN and FVKESK. The CDR3 loop is CASSRGQVNEKLFF. The CDR3 DNA sequence: TGTGCCAGCAGCCGAGGACAGGTTAATGAAAAACTGTTTTTT.